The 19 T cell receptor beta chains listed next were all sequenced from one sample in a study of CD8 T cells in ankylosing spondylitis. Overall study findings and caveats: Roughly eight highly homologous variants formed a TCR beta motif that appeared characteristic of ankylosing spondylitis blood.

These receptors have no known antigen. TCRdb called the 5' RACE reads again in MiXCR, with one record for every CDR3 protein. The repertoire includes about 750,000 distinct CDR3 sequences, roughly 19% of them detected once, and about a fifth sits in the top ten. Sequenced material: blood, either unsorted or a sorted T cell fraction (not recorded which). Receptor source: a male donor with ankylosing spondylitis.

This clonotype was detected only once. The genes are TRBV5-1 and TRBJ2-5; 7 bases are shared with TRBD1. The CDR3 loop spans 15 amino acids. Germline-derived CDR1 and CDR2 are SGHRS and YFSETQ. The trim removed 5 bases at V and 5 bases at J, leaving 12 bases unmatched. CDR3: CASRDDGTVGETQYF. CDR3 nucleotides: TGCGCCAGCAGGGATGATGGGACAGTAGGCGAGACCCAGTACTTC.

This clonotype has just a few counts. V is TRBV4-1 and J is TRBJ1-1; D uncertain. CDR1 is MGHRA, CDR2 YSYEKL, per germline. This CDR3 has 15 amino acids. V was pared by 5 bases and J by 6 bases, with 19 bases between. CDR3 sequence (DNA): TGCGCCAGCAGCTCCCCGAACACGGGTGGTCCTGAAGCTTTCTTT. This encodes CASSSPNTGGPEAFF.

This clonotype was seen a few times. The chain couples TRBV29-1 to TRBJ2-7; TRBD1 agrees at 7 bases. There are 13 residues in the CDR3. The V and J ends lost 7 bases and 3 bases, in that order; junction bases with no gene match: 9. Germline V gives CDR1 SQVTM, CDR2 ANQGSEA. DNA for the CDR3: TGCAGCGCAGCATCCGGGACAGACTACGAGCAGTACTTC. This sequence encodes CSAASGTDYEQYF.

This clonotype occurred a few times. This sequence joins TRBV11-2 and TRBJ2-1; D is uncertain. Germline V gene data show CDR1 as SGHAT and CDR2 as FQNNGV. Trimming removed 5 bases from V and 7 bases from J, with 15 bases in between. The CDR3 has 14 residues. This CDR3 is CASSLRVSRNEQFF. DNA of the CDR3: TGTGCCAGCAGCCTTCGGGTAAGCCGGAATGAGCAGTTCTTC.

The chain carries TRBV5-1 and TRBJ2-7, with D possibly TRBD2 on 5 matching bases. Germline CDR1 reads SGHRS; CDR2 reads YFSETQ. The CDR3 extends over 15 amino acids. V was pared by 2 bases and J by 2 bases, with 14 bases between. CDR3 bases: TGCGCCAGCAGCTTCGACACTAGGTTAACCTACGAGCAGTACTTC. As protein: CASSFDTRLTYEQYF. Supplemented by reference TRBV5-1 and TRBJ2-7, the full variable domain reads KAGVTQTPRYLIKTRGQQVTLSCSPISGHRSVSWYQQTPGQGLQFLFEYFSETQRNKGNFPGRFSGRQFSNSRSEMNVSTLELGDSALYLCASSFDTRLTYEQYFGPGTRLTVT.

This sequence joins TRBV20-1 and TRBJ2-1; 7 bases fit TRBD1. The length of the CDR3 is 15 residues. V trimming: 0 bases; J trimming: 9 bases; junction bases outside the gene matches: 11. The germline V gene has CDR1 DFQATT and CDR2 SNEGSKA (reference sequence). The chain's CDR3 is CSARETGTAYREQFF. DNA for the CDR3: TGCAGTGCTAGAGAGACCGGGACAGCCTATCGTGAGCAGTTCTTC.

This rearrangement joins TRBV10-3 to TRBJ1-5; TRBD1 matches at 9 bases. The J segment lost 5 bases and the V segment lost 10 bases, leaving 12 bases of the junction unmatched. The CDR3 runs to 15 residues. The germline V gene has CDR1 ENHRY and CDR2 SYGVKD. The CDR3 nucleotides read TGTGCCACCCGTAGACAGGGGGATGATGATCAGCCCCAGCATTTT. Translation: CATRRQGDDDQPQHF.

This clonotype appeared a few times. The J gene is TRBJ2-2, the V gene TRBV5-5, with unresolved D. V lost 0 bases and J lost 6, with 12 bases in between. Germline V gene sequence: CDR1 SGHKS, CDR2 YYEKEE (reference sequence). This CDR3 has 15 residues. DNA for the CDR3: TGTGCCAGCAGCTTGGCGGCGAACCGAGCCGGGGAGCTGTTTTTT. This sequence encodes CASSLAANRAGELFF. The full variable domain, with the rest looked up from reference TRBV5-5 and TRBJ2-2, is DAGVTQSPTHLIKTRGQQVTLRCSPISGHKSVSWYQQVLGQGPQFIFQYYEKEERGRGNFPDRFSARQFPNYSSELNVNALLLGDSALYLCASSLAANRAGELFFGEGSRLTVL.

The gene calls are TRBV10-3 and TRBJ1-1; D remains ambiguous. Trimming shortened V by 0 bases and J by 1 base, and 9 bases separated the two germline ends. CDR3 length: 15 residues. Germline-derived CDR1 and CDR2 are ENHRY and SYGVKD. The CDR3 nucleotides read TGTGCCATCAGTGAGTCAGGGTTGACGAACACTGAAGCTTTCTTT. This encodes CAISESGLTNTEAFF.

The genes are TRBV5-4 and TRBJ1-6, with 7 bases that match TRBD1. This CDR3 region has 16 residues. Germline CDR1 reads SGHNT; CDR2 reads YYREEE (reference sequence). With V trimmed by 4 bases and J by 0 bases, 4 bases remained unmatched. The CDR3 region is CASSRTGLSYNSPLHF. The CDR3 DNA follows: TGTGCCAGCAGCCGGACAGGACTCTCCTATAATTCACCCCTCCACTTT.

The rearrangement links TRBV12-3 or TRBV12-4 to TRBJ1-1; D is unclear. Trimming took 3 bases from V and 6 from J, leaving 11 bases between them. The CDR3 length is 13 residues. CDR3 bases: TGTGCCAGCAGTTTGCAGCGTGCCGCTGAAGCTTTCTTT. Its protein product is CASSLQRAAEAFF.

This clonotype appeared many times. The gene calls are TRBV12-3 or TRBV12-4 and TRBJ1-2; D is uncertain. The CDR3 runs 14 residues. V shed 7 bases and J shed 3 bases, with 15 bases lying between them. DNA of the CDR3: TGTGCCAGCAAGGAAGGACGGTCCTACTATGGCTACACCTTC. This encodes CASKEGRSYYGYTF.

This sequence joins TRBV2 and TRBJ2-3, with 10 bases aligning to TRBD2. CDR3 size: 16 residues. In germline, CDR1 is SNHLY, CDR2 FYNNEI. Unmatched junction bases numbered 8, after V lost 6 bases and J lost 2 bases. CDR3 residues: CASSAGLASITDTQYF. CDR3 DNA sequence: TGTGCCAGCAGCGCGGGACTAGCGTCCATCACAGATACGCAGTATTTT.

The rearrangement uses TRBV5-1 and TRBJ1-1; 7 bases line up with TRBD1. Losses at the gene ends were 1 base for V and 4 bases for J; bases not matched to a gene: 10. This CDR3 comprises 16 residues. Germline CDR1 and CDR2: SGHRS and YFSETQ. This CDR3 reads CASSLRVEGAPTEAFF. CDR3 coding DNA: TGCGCCAGCAGCTTGCGGGTGGAGGGGGCTCCCACTGAAGCTTTCTTT. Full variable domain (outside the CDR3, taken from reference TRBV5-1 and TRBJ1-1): KAGVTQTPRYLIKTRGQQVTLSCSPISGHRSVSWYQQTPGQGLQFLFEYFSETQRNKGNFPGRFSGRQFSNSRSEMNVSTLELGDSALYLCASSLRVEGAPTEAFFGQGTRLTVV.

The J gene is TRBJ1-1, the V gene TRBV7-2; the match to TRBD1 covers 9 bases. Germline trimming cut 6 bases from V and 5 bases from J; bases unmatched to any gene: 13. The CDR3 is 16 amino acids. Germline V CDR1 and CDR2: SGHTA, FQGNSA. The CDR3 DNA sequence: TGTGCCAGCAGACCAGCCGGGACAGGGAGTACGACTGAAGCTTTCTTT. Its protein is CASRPAGTGSTTEAFF. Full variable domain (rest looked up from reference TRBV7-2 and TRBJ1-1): GAGVSQSPSNKVTEKGKDVELRCDPISGHTALYWYRQSLGQGLEFLIYFQGNSAPDKSGLPSDRFSAERTGGSVSTLTIQRTQQEDSAVYLCASRPAGTGSTTEAFFGQGTRLTVV.

This CDR3 reads CASSQDVSVTYEQYF. The CDR3 region has the DNA TGTGCCAGCAGCCAAGACGTCTCGGTAACCTACGAGCAGTACTTC. This rearrangement joins TRBV14 to TRBJ2-7; unclear D gene. The germline CDR1 and CDR2 sequences are SGHDN and FVKESK. There are 15 residues in the CDR3. V was clipped by 0 bases and J by 2 bases, with 11 bases between them.

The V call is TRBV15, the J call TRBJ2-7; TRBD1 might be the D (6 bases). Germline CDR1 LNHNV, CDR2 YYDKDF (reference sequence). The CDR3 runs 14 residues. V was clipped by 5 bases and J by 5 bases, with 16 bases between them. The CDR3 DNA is TGTGCCACCAGCCCTCAAACTGGGGGCCACGAGCAGTACTTC. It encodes CATSPQTGGHEQYF.

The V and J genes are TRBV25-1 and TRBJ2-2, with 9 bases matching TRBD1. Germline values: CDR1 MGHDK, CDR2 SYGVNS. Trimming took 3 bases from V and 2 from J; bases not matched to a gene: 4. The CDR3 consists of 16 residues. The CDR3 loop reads CASSDPGQGNTGELFF. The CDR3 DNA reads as TGTGCCAGCAGTGATCCGGGACAGGGAAACACCGGGGAGCTGTTTTTT.

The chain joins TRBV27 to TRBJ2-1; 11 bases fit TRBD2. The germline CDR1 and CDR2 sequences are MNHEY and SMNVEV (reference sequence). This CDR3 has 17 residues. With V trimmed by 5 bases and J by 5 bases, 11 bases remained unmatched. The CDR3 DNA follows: TGTGCCAGCAGTCAAATAGCGGGAGGGCCTACGGACAATGAGCAGTTCTTC. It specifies CASSQIAGGPTDNEQFF.